This record concerns one T cell receptor beta chain sequence. The sample originates from a study of blood T cell repertoires in COVID-19. V dropped 11 bases and J dropped 1; count of bases not matched to a gene: 9. The CDR3 runs 14 residues. Germline CDR1 is ENHRY and CDR2 is SYGVKD. TCRdb keeps only in-frame clones here, not all; method: immunoSEQ multiplex PCR. The table shows 150,000 to 200,000 clones, with about 80% occurring only once. Sample: PBMCs or T cells enriched from blood (not recorded which). This clonotype was sampled from a middle-aged man who had recovered from COVID-19. This sequence joins TRBV10-3 and TRBJ2-3; 7 nucleotides agree with TRBD2. The CDR3 DNA is TGTGCCGCCGCCGGGACTACCCGCACAGATACGCAGTATTTT. It codes for CAAAGTTRTDTQYF.